The rows below give T cell receptor beta chains drawn from one sample of a study of response to subunit inactivated influenza vaccine. TCRdb reprocessed the RT-PCR reads via MiXCR and lists one record per CDR3 protein. This table has hundreds of thousands of distinct CDR3 sequences, more than 15% appearing once. The source was CD4+ T cells sorted from PBMCs, collected less than 25 months after vaccination. All receptors come from a man aged 45 to 70 who received an inactivated influenza vaccine. The CDR3 runs from the conserved cysteine through the conserved F or W. Each record gives: D gene, CDR3 length, clone size, J gene, V gene, CDR3 protein, CDR3 DNA. D genes are given only for firm matches. Clone size, where shown, is once, few, many, or a class for clones that have expanded.

d_gene: NA
len: 14
abundance: few
j_gene: TRBJ1-2
v_gene: TRBV18
CDR3aa: CASSDVRGDYGYTF
CDR3nt: TGTGCCAGCTCTGATGTGAGAGGGGACTATGGCTACACCTTC

d_gene: TRBD2
len: 13
abundance: few
j_gene: TRBJ2-7
v_gene: TRBV7-2
CDR3aa: CASRPGTNYEQYF
CDR3nt: TGTGCCAGCCGACCCGGGACTAACTACGAGCAGTACTTC

d_gene: NA
len: 15
abundance: few
j_gene: TRBJ2-5
v_gene: TRBV6-2/TRBV6-3
CDR3aa: CASSSPSGNSETQYF
CDR3nt: TGTGCCAGCAGTTCCCCCTCAGGGAATTCAGAGACCCAGTACTTC

d_gene: TRBD1
len: 16
abundance: few
j_gene: TRBJ1-3
v_gene: TRBV29-1
CDR3aa: CSVSTGQGGSGNTIYF
CDR3nt: TGCAGCGTTTCCACGGGACAGGGTGGTTCTGGAAACACCATATATTTT

d_gene: TRBD2
len: 16
abundance: few
j_gene: TRBJ2-7
v_gene: TRBV28
CDR3aa: CASSLTAGGFSYEQYF
CDR3nt: TGTGCCAGCAGTTTGACAGCGGGAGGGTTCTCCTACGAGCAGTACTTC

d_gene: NA
len: 13
abundance: NA
j_gene: TRBJ2-1
v_gene: TRBV7-2
CDR3aa: CASRDAGDNEQFF
CDR3nt: TGTGCCAGCAGAGATGCTGGGGACAATGAGCAGTTCTTC

d_gene: TRBD2
len: 14
abundance: NA
j_gene: TRBJ2-3
v_gene: TRBV24-1
CDR3aa: CATGPSGRTDTQYF
CDR3nt: TGTGCCACCGGTCCTAGCGGGAGAACAGATACGCAGTATTTT

d_gene: NA
len: 14
abundance: few
j_gene: TRBJ2-1
v_gene: TRBV20-1
CDR3aa: CSANSLHSYNEQFF
CDR3nt: TGCAGTGCTAATAGCCTGCACTCCTACAATGAGCAGTTCTTC

d_gene: NA
len: 16
abundance: NA
j_gene: TRBJ2-1
v_gene: TRBV12-3/TRBV12-4
CDR3aa: CASRIGLLSSYNEQFF
CDR3nt: TGTGCCAGCAGGATTGGACTCTTGAGCTCCTACAATGAGCAGTTCTTC

d_gene: TRBD2
len: 18
abundance: few
j_gene: TRBJ2-1
v_gene: TRBV5-1
CDR3aa: CASSKPGLAGPSGSEQFF
CDR3nt: TGCGCCAGCAGCAAGCCGGGACTAGCGGGGCCCTCAGGGAGTGAGCAGTTCTTC

d_gene: NA
len: 16
abundance: few
j_gene: TRBJ2-1
v_gene: TRBV20-1
CDR3aa: CSARDTGGHSYNEQFF
CDR3nt: TGCAGTGCTAGAGATACCGGGGGGCACTCCTACAATGAGCAGTTCTTC

d_gene: NA
len: 15
abundance: NA
j_gene: TRBJ2-5
v_gene: TRBV4-3
CDR3aa: CASSQEYPGTRRQYF
CDR3nt: TGCGCCAGCAGCCAAGAGTATCCAGGGACAAGGCGACAGTACTTC

d_gene: TRBD2
len: 13
abundance: many
j_gene: TRBJ2-2
v_gene: TRBV28
CDR3aa: CASREGHTGELFF
CDR3nt: TGTGCCAGCCGGGAGGGGCACACCGGGGAGCTGTTTTTT

d_gene: TRBD2
len: 15
abundance: few
j_gene: TRBJ2-3
v_gene: TRBV20-1
CDR3aa: CSATLAGDVRDTQYF
CDR3nt: TGCAGTGCTACGCTAGCGGGAGATGTGAGAGATACGCAGTATTTT

d_gene: TRBD1
len: 15
abundance: NA
j_gene: TRBJ2-4
v_gene: TRBV9
CDR3aa: CASSVAPQGGDIQYF
CDR3nt: TGTGCCAGCAGCGTAGCCCCACAGGGGGGTGACATTCAGTACTTC

d_gene: TRBD1
len: 15
abundance: NA
j_gene: TRBJ1-5
v_gene: TRBV6-5
CDR3aa: CASSNTGASNQPQHF
CDR3nt: TGTGCCAGCAGTAACACAGGGGCCTCTAATCAGCCCCAGCATTTT